The clone carrying this TCR beta chain was seen many times. Antigen: not known. TCRdb reprocessed the 5' RACE reads with MiXCR, giving one entry per CDR3 protein. The sample consists of 200,000 to 250,000 distinct CDR3 sequences, about an eighth of them appearing once. This sample was included in a study of identical twins. Study-wide results and caveats: Cross-sectional statistics, not tracking of the same donors, supported the conclusions.

There are 14 residues in the CDR3. The germline V gene encodes CDR1 SGDLS and CDR2 YYNGEE. Trimming stripped 0 bases from V and 3 bases from J, with 10 bases between. Healthy Caucasians made up all donors. These data were likewise used in another study, on yellow fever vaccine responses in identical twins. That source adds: Twins' vaccine T cell responses reportedly seemed partly convergent and partly personalized.

Input material: memory (CD45RO+) T cells sorted from blood. The sequence came from a woman aged 18-29 years in good health. The chain has TRBV9 and TRBJ2-7; a possible D gene is TRBD1 (5 bases). The CDR3 DNA is TGTGCCAGCAGCGTAGACTTGGACAACTACGAGCAGTACTTC. Translating gives CASSVDLDNYEQYF. The full variable domain, rest sourced from reference TRBV9 and TRBJ2-7, is DSGVTQTPKHLITATGQRVTLRCSPRSGDLSVYWYQQSLDQGLQFLIQYYNGEERAKGNILERFSAQQFPDLHSELNLSSLELGDSALYFCASSVDLDNYEQYFGPGTRLTVT.